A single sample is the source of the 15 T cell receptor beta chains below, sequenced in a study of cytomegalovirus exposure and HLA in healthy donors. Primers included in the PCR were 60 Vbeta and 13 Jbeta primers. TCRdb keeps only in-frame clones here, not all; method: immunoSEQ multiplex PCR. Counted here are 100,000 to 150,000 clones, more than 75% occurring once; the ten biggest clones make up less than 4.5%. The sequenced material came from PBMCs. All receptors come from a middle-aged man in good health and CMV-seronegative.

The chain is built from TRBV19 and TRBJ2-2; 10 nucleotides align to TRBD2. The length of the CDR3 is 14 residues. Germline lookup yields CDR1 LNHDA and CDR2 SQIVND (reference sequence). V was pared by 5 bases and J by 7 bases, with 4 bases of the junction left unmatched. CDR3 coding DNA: TGTGCCAGTAGTGAGGGACTAGCGTACGGGGAGCTGTTTTTT. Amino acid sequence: CASSEGLAYGELFF. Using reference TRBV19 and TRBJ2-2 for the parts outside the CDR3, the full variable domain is DGGITQSPKYLFRKEGQNVTLSCEQNLNHDAMYWYRQDPGQGLRLIYYSQIVNDFQKGDIAEGYSVSREKKESFPLTVTSAQKNPTAFYLCASSEGLAYGELFFGEGSRLTVL.

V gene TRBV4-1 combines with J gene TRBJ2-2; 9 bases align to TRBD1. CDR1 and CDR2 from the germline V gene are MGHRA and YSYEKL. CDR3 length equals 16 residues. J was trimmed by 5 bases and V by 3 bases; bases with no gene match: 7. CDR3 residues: CASSHRRQGDTGELFF. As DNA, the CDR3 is TGCGCCAGCAGCCATCGGCGACAGGGGGATACCGGGGAGCTGTTTTTT.

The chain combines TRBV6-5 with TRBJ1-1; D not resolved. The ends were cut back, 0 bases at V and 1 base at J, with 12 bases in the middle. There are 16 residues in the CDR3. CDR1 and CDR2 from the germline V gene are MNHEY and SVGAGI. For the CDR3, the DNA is TGTGCCAGCAGTTACTCTAGTCGAAAGAGGAACACTGAAGCTTTCTTT. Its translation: CASSYSSRKRNTEAFF.

The CDR3 loop is CASATGGVETQYF. The CDR3 nucleotides are TGTGCCAGTGCGACAGGGGGAGTAGAGACCCAGTACTTC. V is TRBV19 and J is TRBJ2-5; TRBD1 matches 9 bases. Germline V CDR1 and CDR2: LNHDA, SQIVND (reference sequence). Trimming cost V 8 bases and J 4 bases; bases outside gene matches: 5. CDR3 length: 13 residues.

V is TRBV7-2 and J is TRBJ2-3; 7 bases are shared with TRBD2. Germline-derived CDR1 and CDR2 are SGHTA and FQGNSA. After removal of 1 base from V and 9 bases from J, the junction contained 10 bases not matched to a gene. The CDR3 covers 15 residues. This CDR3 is CASSLEGRGGKTQYF. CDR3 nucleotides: TGTGCCAGCAGCTTAGAGGGGCGCGGGGGAAAAACGCAGTATTTT. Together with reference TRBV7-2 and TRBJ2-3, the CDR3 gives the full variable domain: GAGVSQSPSNKVTEKGKDVELRCDPISGHTALYWYRQSLGQGLEFLIYFQGNSAPDKSGLPSDRFSAERTGGSVSTLTIQRTQQEDSAVYLCASSLEGRGGKTQYFGPGTRLTVL.

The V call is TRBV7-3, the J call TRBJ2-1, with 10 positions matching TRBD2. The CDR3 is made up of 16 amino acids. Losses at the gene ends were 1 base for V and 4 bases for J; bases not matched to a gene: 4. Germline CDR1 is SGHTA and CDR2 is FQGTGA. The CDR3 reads CASSLIAGGQYNEQFF. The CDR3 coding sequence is TGTGCCAGCAGCTTAATAGCGGGGGGACAATACAATGAGCAGTTCTTC.

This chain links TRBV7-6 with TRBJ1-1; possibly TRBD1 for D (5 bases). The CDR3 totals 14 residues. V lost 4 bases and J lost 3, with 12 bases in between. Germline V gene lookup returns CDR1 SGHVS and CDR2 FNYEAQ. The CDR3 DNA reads TGTGCCAGCAGCTGGGGGAGGGGAGACACTGAAGCTTTCTTT. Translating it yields CASSWGRGDTEAFF.

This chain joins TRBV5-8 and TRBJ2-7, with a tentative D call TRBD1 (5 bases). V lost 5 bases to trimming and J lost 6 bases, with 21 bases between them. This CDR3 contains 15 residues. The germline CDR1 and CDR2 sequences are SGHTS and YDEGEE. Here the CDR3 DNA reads TGTGCCAGCAGGTCAGATACCAGGGCTAGTTTCGAGCAGTACTTC. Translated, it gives CASRSDTRASFEQYF.

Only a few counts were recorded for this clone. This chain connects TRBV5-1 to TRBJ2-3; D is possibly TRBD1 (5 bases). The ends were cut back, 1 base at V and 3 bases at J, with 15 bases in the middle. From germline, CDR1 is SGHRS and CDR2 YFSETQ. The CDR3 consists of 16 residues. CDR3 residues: CASSLRDLRATDTQYF. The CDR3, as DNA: TGCGCCAGCAGCTTGCGCGACCTCAGGGCGACAGATACGCAGTATTTT.

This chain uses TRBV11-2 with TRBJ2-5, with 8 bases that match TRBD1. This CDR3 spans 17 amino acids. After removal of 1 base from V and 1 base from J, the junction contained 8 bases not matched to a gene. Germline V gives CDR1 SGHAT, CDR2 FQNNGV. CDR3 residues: CASSLVFWQGAQETQYF. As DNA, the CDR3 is TGTGCCAGCAGCTTAGTATTCTGGCAGGGGGCCCAAGAGACCCAGTACTTC. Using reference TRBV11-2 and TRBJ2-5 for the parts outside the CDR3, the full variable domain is EAGVAQSPRYKIIEKRQSVAFWCNPISGHATLYWYQQILGQGPKLLIQFQNNGVVDDSQLPKDRFSAERLKGVDSTLKIQPAKLEDSAVYLCASSLVFWQGAQETQYFGPGTRLLVL.

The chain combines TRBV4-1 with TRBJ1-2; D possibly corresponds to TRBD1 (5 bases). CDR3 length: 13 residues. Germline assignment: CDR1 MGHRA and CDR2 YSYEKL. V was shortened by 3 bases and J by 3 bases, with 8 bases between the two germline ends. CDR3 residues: CASSHSGDYGYTF. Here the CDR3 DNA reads TGCGCCAGCAGCCACTCGGGGGACTATGGCTACACCTTC.

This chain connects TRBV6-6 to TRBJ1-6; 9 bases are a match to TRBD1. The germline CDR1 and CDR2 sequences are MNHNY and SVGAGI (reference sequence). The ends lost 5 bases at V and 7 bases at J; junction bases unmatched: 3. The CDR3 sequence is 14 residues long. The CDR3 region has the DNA TGTGCCAGCAGTGATACAGGGGGCAATTCACCCCTCCACTTT. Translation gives CASSDTGGNSPLHF.

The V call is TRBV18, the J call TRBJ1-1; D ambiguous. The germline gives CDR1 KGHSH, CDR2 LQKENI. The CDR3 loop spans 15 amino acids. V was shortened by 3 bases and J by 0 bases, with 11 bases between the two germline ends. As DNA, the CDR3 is TGTGCCAGCTCACCCCTACTCACCATGAACACTGAAGCTTTCTTT. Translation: CASSPLLTMNTEAFF.

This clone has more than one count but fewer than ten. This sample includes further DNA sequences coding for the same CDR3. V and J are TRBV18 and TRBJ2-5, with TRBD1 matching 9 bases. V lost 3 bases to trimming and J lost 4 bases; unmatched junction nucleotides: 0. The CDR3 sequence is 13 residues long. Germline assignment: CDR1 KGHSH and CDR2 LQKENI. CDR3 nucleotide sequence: TGTGCCAGCTCACCGGGACAGGGAGAGACCCAGTACTTC. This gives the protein CASSPGQGETQYF.

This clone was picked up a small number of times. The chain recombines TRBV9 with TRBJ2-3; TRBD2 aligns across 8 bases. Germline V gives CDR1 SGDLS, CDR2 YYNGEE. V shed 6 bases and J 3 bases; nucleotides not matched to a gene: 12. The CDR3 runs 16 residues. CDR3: CASTPGRGGLTDTQYF. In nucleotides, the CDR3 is TGTGCCAGCACCCCGGGACGGGGGGGCCTGACAGATACGCAGTATTTT.